The next 16 T cell receptor beta chains were all read from a single sample in a study of molecular identifiers for immune sequencing clone quantification. TCRdb redid the calling of the PCR reads with MiXCR, one entry per CDR3 protein. Of about 640,000 distinct CDR3 sequences detected, nearly 20% appear once; the ten largest clones hold roughly 0.9%. Sequencing was done on a sample of naive CD8+ T cells from blood, with Jurkat cell RNA spiked in. The subset here: FACS-sorted CD8+CD4-CCR7+CD45RA+ naive T cells. These receptors all come from a human donor in good health. Some libraries in this study had Jurkat cell RNA spiked in.

V is TRBV21-1 and J is TRBJ2-7; the D call of TRBD1 is as the table states it, not checked on the DNA. TRBV21-1 is an annotated pseudogene. This CDR3 has 8 residues. The CDR3 loop is CLRQALYF. The CDR3 DNA reads TGCCTCCGACAGGCACTGTACTTC.

This clonotype has a handful of counts. The chain carries TRBV11-3 and TRBJ2-7; perhaps TRBD1 as D (6 bases). Germline V gives CDR1 SGHNT, CDR2 YENEEA. V was pared by 10 bases and J by 12 bases, with 19 bases between. The CDR3 is 11 residues long. CDR3 sequence: CATPWGRGRYF. In DNA, the CDR3 is TGTGCCACCCCCTGGGGCAGGGGTCGGTACTTC.

The sample holds many counts of this clonotype. This sequence joins TRBV5-6 and TRBJ1-1; TRBD1 agrees at 9 bases. The V and J ends lost 2 bases and 0 bases, in that order; junction bases with no gene match: 5. This CDR3 spans 16 amino acids. Germline values: CDR1 SGHDT, CDR2 YYEEEE. In DNA form, the CDR3 reads TGTGCCAGCAGCTTAGGACAGGGGTCCATGAACACTGAAGCTTTCTTT. Translated: CASSLGQGSMNTEAFF.

This clonotype was detected only a few times. The V call is TRBV6-2 or TRBV6-3, the J call TRBJ2-1; 13 nucleotides align to TRBD2. CDR1 and CDR2 from the germline V gene are MNHEY and SVGEGT. Trimming cost V 2 bases and J 9 bases; bases outside gene matches: 10. The CDR3 has 17 residues. In DNA form, the CDR3 reads TGTGCCAGCAGTTACCCTCAGACTAGCGGGGGGCAGGGTGAGCAGTTCTTC. Amino acids: CASSYPQTSGGQGEQFF.

This clonotype was counted ten times or more. This chain uses TRBV6-2 or TRBV6-3 with TRBJ2-5; 7 bases agree with TRBD2. The CDR3 has 19 amino acids. Germline lookup yields CDR1 MNHEY and CDR2 SVGEGT. J was trimmed by 1 base and V by 0 bases; bases with no gene match: 14. CDR3 nucleotides: TGTGCCAGCAGTTACTCTACCCGGGACTACTCTACAATCCAAGAGACCCAGTACTTC. Encoded protein: CASSYSTRDYSTIQETQYF.

This chain joins TRBV20-1 and TRBJ1-1, with D tentatively TRBD1 (5 bases). The CDR3 contains 14 residues. CDR1 is DFQATT and CDR2 is SNEGSKA in the germline V gene (reference sequence). V was pared by 0 bases and J by 2 bases, with 10 bases between. The CDR3 loop reads CSARDDRLNTEAFF. The CDR3 DNA reads as TGCAGTGCTAGAGATGACAGACTAAACACTGAAGCTTTCTTT.

Many counts were recorded for this clonotype. The V and J genes are TRBV14 and TRBJ2-3; D uncertain. CDR1 and CDR2 (germline): SGHDN, FVKESK. V was pared by 0 bases and J by 3 bases, with 7 bases between. This CDR3 has 14 residues. The CDR3 nucleotides are TGTGCCAGCAGCCAAGATCAACCGACAGATACGCAGTATTTT. Amino acid sequence: CASSQDQPTDTQYF.

At least ten counts were recorded for this clonotype. This chain links TRBV7-9 with TRBJ1-4; maybe TRBD1 (5 bases). V lost 7 bases and J lost 5, with 14 bases in between. Per the germline V gene, CDR1 is SEHNR and CDR2 is FQNEAQ (reference sequence). This CDR3 has 14 amino acids. The CDR3 loop is CASTLGDGNEKLFF. Written as DNA, the CDR3 is TGTGCCAGCACCCTGGGGGACGGGAATGAAAAACTGTTTTTT. The full variable domain, completed using reference TRBV7-9 and TRBJ1-4, is DTGVSQNPRHKITKRGQNVTFRCDPISEHNRLYWYRQTLGQGPEFLTYFQNEAQLEKSRLLSDRFSAERPKGSFSTLEIQRTEQGDSAMYLCASTLGDGNEKLFFGSGTQLSVL.

With respect to this clonotype: A read error is possible here, since a much larger clone lies one base away. This chain joins TRBV7-2 and TRBJ2-1; D is undetermined. This CDR3 is built from 12 residues. Germline lookup yields CDR1 SGHTA and CDR2 FQGNSA. This CDR3 is CASSPNPLEQSF. The CDR3, as DNA: TGTGCCAGCAGCCCAAACCCACTTGAGCAGTCCTTC. Full variable domain (outside the CDR3, taken from reference TRBV7-2 and TRBJ2-1): GAGVSQSPSNKVTEKGKDVELRCDPISGHTALYWYRQSLGQGLEFLIYFQGNSAPDKSGLPSDRFSAERTGGSVSTLTIQRTQQEDSAVYLCASSPNPLEQSFGPGTRLTVL.

Regarding this clonotype: A much larger clonotype is one base distant, so this may be a read error. The chain recombines TRBV5-3 with TRBJ1-5; a weak D match, TRBD1 (5 bases). TRBV5-3 is flagged as an ORF with uncertain function. CDR3 length: 16 amino acids. The CDR3 reads CASSLERGGGNQPQHF. In DNA form, the CDR3 reads TGTGCCAGCAGCTTGGAACGGGGGGGGGGCAATCAGCCCCAGCATTTT.

This clonotype occurred many times. The chain combines TRBV29-1 with TRBJ2-5; D might be TRBD2 (5 bases). V shed 6 bases and J shed 4 bases, with 24 bases lying between them. The CDR3 contains 16 residues. Looked up from germline, CDR1 is SQVTM and CDR2 is ANQGSEA. This chain's CDR3 is CSVITSRPGLVETQYF. Here the CDR3 DNA reads TGCAGCGTGATCACGAGTAGACCGGGGTTGGTAGAGACCCAGTACTTC.

A word on this clonotype: It may be a read error: a sequence one base away is much more abundant. The chain combines TRBV20-1 with TRBJ2-7, with 9 positions matching TRBD1. V lost 5 bases and J lost 0; bases outside the gene matches: 5. This CDR3 is built from 14 residues. Germline CDR1 is DFQATT and CDR2 is SNEGSKA (reference sequence). CDR3 DNA sequence: TGCAGTGCTGGAGGACAGGGGTCCTCCTACGAGCAGTACTTC. Its protein is CSAGGQGSSYEQYF.

This clonotype was counted ten times or more. The genes are TRBV7-2 and TRBJ1-3, with 7 bases lining up with TRBD1. J gave up 3 bases and V 5 bases, and 10 bases lay outside the gene matches. The germline V gene encodes CDR1 SGHTA and CDR2 FQGNSA. CDR3 length: 16 residues. The DNA of the CDR3 is TGTGCCAGCAGCGCCCTGACAGGGTCGGATGGAAACACCATATATTTT. Translated: CASSALTGSDGNTIYF.

This clonotype was counted ten times or more. The chain joins TRBV29-1 to TRBJ1-3; no clear D. The CDR3 runs 13 residues. The germline V and J ends were trimmed by 3 bases and 1 base, with 7 bases remaining between them. From germline, CDR1 is SQVTM and CDR2 ANQGSEA. CDR3 region: CSVDTESGNTIYF. As DNA, the CDR3 is TGCAGCGTTGATACCGAGTCTGGAAACACCATATATTTT.

Regarding this clonotype: At one boundary the junction diverges from the germline segment, which might be a read error. The chain combines TRBV7-9 with TRBJ2-3, with D maybe TRBD2 (6 bases). CDR1 is SEHNR, CDR2 FQNEAQ, per germline (reference sequence). The CDR3 loop spans 15 amino acids. The DNA of the CDR3 is TGCGCCAGCACCGGGACTTCGCATAGCACAGATACGCAGTATTTT. This encodes CASTGTSHSTDTQYF.

This clonotype was counted a few times. The chain couples TRBV27 to TRBJ2-2, with 8 bases fitting TRBD1. The J segment lost 5 bases and the V segment lost 6 bases, leaving 2 bases of the junction unmatched. The CDR3 contains 13 residues. CDR1 MNHEY and CDR2 SMNVEV come from the germline V gene (reference sequence). The CDR3 sequence is CASRTGGTGELFF. The CDR3 coding sequence is TGTGCCAGCAGAACAGGGGGGACCGGGGAGCTGTTTTTT.